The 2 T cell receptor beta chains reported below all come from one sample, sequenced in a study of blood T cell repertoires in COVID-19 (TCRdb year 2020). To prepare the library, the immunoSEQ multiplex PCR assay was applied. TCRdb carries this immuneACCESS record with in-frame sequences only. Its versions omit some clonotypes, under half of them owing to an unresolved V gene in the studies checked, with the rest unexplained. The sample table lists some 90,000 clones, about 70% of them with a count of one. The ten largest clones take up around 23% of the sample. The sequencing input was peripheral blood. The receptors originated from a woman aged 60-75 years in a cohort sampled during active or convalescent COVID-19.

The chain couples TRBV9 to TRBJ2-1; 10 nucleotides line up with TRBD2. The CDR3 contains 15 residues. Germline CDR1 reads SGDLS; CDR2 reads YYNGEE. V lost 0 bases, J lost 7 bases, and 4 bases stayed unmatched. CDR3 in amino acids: CASSVDLAGVNEQFF. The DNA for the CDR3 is TGTGCCAGCAGCGTAGACCTAGCGGGGGTTAATGAGCAGTTCTTC.

CDR3 coding DNA: TGCGCCAGCAGAGCGACAGGGGACACTGAAGCTTTCTTT. Protein: CASRATGDTEAFF. The chain employs TRBV4-1 and TRBJ1-1; 8 bases are shared with TRBD1. This CDR3 has 13 residues. The junction had 3 bases not matched to a gene; V was cut back by 6 bases and J by 3 bases. CDR1 MGHRA and CDR2 YSYEKL come from the germline V gene.